This T cell receptor (beta chain) was retrieved from a study of blood T cell repertoires in COVID-19. The overall study: The origin of the acute and convalescent COVID-19 samples was the United States, Italy and Spain. The cDNA or gDNA used as material had been derived from T cells, B-cell-depleted T cells, or PBMCs.

V dropped 3 bases and J dropped 7 bases, with 18 bases sitting between them. The CDR3 is 15 residues long. Germline V gives CDR1 KGHSH, CDR2 LQKENI. Authors' methods: Reference gene primer amplification yielded estimated nucleated cell counts. Assay: immunoSEQ multiplex PCR; the TCRdb copy retains only in-frame clones and omits some. For V, J and clone size, that table is used; D and trimming come from the DNA. Here the sample spans 250,000 to 300,000 clones, 70% to 90% being singletons. What was sequenced was peripheral blood. The clonotype originates from a woman in her 70s with acute or convalescent COVID-19. The chain joins TRBV18 to TRBJ1-2; D is undetermined. The CDR3 sequence is CASSPSPVAGLGYTF. In nucleotides, the CDR3 is TGTGCCAGCTCACCCTCACCTGTTGCAGGACTTGGCTACACCTTC.